This T cell receptor (beta chain) came from a study of blood T cell repertoires in COVID-19. At the level of the study: Whether acute or convalescent, the COVID-19 samples came from the United States, Italy and Spain.

Sequenced by immunoSEQ multiplex PCR; TCRdb stores in-frame clones only, minus some. This table has about 160,000 clones, about 84% appearing once. There are 12 residues in the CDR3. The germline V gene has CDR1 SNHLY and CDR2 FYNNEI. The germline V and J ends were trimmed by 4 bases and 6 bases, with 9 bases remaining between them. This chain connects TRBV2 to TRBJ1-2, with no clear D. The source of this sequence is a woman between 40 and 50 years old with acute COVID-19. The sample was PBMCs or T cells enriched from blood (not recorded which). CDR3 DNA sequence: TGTGCCAGCAGTGTTTTTGCGGATGGCTACACCTTC. It yields the protein CASSVFADGYTF.